A single sample gave rise to the 26 T cell receptor beta chains below, sequenced in a study of cytomegalovirus exposure and HLA in healthy donors. Vbeta (60) and Jbeta (13) primers were used in the PCR. Profiling relied on immunoSEQ multiplex PCR, and the TCRdb table lists in-frame clones only, not all of them. The table lists roughly 120,000 clones, roughly 81% of them singletons. Sequenced sample: PBMCs. The receptors were sampled from a woman in her twenties or thirties in good health and CMV-seronegative.

This clone was observed a few times. The gene calls are TRBV6-5 and TRBJ2-7; a possible D gene is TRBD2 (6 bases). The CDR3 loop spans 13 amino acids. Trimming left V 6 bases short and J 6 bases short, with 15 bases between. Germline lookup yields CDR1 MNHEY and CDR2 SVGAGI. The CDR3 DNA sequence: TGTGCCAGCAGCCCCCCCGGGGGAGGCGAGCAGTACTTC. This encodes CASSPPGGGEQYF.

The V call is TRBV9, the J call TRBJ2-5; 7 nucleotides agree with TRBD2. Germline V CDR1 and CDR2: SGDLS, YYNGEE. The trim removed 0 bases at V and 5 bases at J, leaving 7 bases unmatched. This CDR3 has 15 residues. CDR3 sequence reads: CASSVDGRSGETQYF. The DNA of the CDR3 is TGTGCCAGCAGCGTAGACGGGAGGTCAGGGGAGACCCAGTACTTC.

This clone has just a few counts. V and J are TRBV18 and TRBJ2-5; perhaps TRBD2 as D (6 bases). Germline V CDR1 and CDR2: KGHSH, LQKENI. V lost 3 bases to trimming and J lost 11 bases, with 22 bases between them. The CDR3 runs to 15 residues. As DNA, the CDR3 is TGTGCCAGCTCACCTTTGCCCCGGGACTCCGTAGAGCAGTACTTC. Its protein product is CASSPLPRDSVEQYF.

The chain employs TRBV7-2 and TRBJ1-2, with 9 bases identical to TRBD1. Trimming cost V 3 bases and J 5 bases; bases outside gene matches: 10. Germline V lookup: CDR1 SGHTA, CDR2 FQGNSA. This CDR3 contains 16 residues. The CDR3 here is CASSFRGTGTNYGYTF. The CDR3 region has the DNA TGTGCCAGCAGCTTTAGGGGGACAGGGACGAATTATGGCTACACCTTC.

The V call is TRBV7-9, the J call TRBJ2-5; tentative D call: TRBD2 (6 bases). This CDR3 comprises 13 residues. The V end lost 5 bases, the J end lost 4 bases, and 11 bases lay between the germline ends. Germline V gene lookup returns CDR1 SEHNR and CDR2 FQNEAQ (reference sequence). The CDR3 spells CASSRGGIETQYF. CDR3 DNA sequence: TGTGCCAGCAGCCGTGGGGGGATAGAGACCCAGTACTTC.

This chain connects TRBV19 to TRBJ2-7; D may be TRBD2 (5 bases). The CDR3 spans 10 residues. Germline loops: CDR1 LNHDA, CDR2 SQIVND (reference sequence). Written as DNA, the CDR3 is TGTGAAATGAGGGCCTACGAGCAGTACTTC. It yields the protein CEMRAYEQYF.

This clone was counted a few times. CDR3 sequence: CASSLGQSTGNTIYF. The CDR3 DNA reads as TGTGCCAGCAGCTTGGGACAGAGCACTGGAAACACCATATATTTT. V gene TRBV5-4 combines with J gene TRBJ1-3, with D possibly matching TRBD1 (5 bases). Germline V CDR1 and CDR2: SGHNT, YYREEE (reference sequence). Trimming removed 0 bases at V and 2 bases at J, with 9 bases between. CDR3 size: 15 residues.

CDR3 nucleotides: TGCGCCAGCAGCTTGGCCAATTTTTATGAGCAGTTCTTC. Translation gives CASSLANFYEQFF. This sequence joins TRBV5-1 and TRBJ2-1; D not certain. The V gene's germline CDR1 is SGHRS and CDR2 YFSETQ. V was cut by 0 bases and J by 8 bases, with 9 bases left in between. CDR3 length: 13 residues.

The rearrangement joins TRBV6-5 to TRBJ2-2; 10 nucleotides match TRBD1. In germline, CDR1 is MNHEY, CDR2 SVGAGI. V shed 5 bases, J shed 4 bases, and the junction held 4 bases outside the gene matches. The CDR3 has 15 residues. In DNA form, the CDR3 reads TGTGCCAGCAGTCGGAGGACAGGGGGCACCGGGGAGCTGTTTTTT. This translates into CASSRRTGGTGELFF.

Comments on this clone: Other DNA variants within this sample encode the same CDR3. The chain uses TRBV7-6 and TRBJ1-1; unclear D gene. V was pared by 4 bases and J by 0 bases, with 6 bases between. There are 13 residues in the CDR3. Germline-derived CDR1 and CDR2 are SGHVS and FNYEAQ. Here the CDR3 reads CASSSGMNTEAFF. The CDR3 DNA reads TGTGCCAGCAGCTCAGGCATGAACACTGAAGCTTTCTTT.

The genes are TRBV7-2 and TRBJ1-5, with no clear D. The germline V and J ends were trimmed by 3 bases and 7 bases, with 10 bases remaining between them. This CDR3 has 13 residues. The germline gives CDR1 SGHTA, CDR2 FQGNSA. The CDR3 DNA reads as TGTGCCAGCAGCTTGGAGGGCGGGCAGCCCCAGCATTTT. Residues: CASSLEGGQPQHF.

This sequence joins TRBV7-3 and TRBJ2-2; 8 bases agree with TRBD1. The ends lost 2 bases at V and 6 bases at J; junction bases unmatched: 8. The CDR3 is made up of 16 amino acids. The germline V gene has CDR1 SGHTA and CDR2 FQGTGA. In DNA form, the CDR3 reads TGTGCCAGCAGCTTAGTCGCAGGGGGCCCCCCCGGGGAGCTGTTTTTT. Amino acids: CASSLVAGGPPGELFF. Full variable domain (remainder filled in from reference TRBV7-3 and TRBJ2-2): GAGVSQTPSNKVTEKGKYVELRCDPISGHTALYWYRQSLGQGPEFLIYFQGTGAADDSGLPNDRFFAVRPEGSVSTLKIQRTERGDSAVYLCASSLVAGGPPGELFFGEGSRLTVL.

This clone occurred a few times. V is TRBV27 and J is TRBJ2-7; TRBD1 might be the D (5 bases). Trimming cost V 5 bases and J 2 bases, with 13 bases left between them. CDR1 MNHEY and CDR2 SMNVEV come from the germline V gene (reference sequence). The CDR3 contains 14 residues. The CDR3 spells CASSARTPPYEQYF. CDR3 sequence (DNA): TGTGCCAGCAGTGCAAGGACACCTCCCTACGAGCAGTACTTC.

V and J are TRBV10-3 and TRBJ1-1; no firm D call. Between the trimmed V and J ends, which lost 6 bases and 0 bases, there was a span of 8 bases. The V gene's germline CDR1 is ENHRY and CDR2 SYGVKD. The CDR3 totals 13 residues. Here the CDR3 DNA reads TGTGCCATCAGCCCTAGTCTGAACACTGAAGCTTTCTTT. Its translation is CAISPSLNTEAFF.

The gene calls are TRBV7-9 and TRBJ1-1, with D perhaps TRBD1 (5 bases). This CDR3 region has 13 residues. Germline V gene data show CDR1 as SEHNR and CDR2 as FQNEAQ (reference sequence). V lost 3 bases to trimming and J lost 11 bases, with 16 bases between them. CDR3 sequence: CASSLGEGIPAFF. Here the CDR3 DNA reads TGTGCCAGCAGCTTGGGGGAGGGGATCCCCGCTTTCTTT.

The chain joins TRBV21-1 to TRBJ1-5; the D call TRBD1 from the table was never checked on the DNA. TRBV21-1 is shown as a pseudogene. The length of the CDR3 is 17 residues. The CDR3 nucleotides are TGTGCCAGCGGCGTTCCGGGACAGGGGGGGATATTTCAGCCCCAGCATTTT. As protein: CASGVPGQGGIFQPQHF.

The chain links TRBV5-1 to TRBJ2-1; a possible D gene is TRBD2 (6 bases). Germline V lookup: CDR1 SGHRS, CDR2 YFSETQ. CDR3 length equals 17 residues. V gave up 3 bases and J gave up 0 bases, with 16 bases separating them. The CDR3 DNA is TGCGCCAGCAGCTGGGAGACAGCGGGTAGCTCCTACAATGAGCAGTTCTTC. Translating gives CASSWETAGSSYNEQFF.

The V and J genes are TRBV30 and TRBJ1-5; D gene ambiguous. Between the trimmed V and J ends, which lost 2 bases and 5 bases, there was a span of 10 bases. The CDR3 runs 13 residues. The germline V gene encodes CDR1 GTSNPN and CDR2 SVGIG (reference sequence). In DNA, the CDR3 is TGTGCCTGGAGTCCGTCAAGCGATCAGCCCCAGCATTTT. Amino acids: CAWSPSSDQPQHF.

This clone was detected only a few times. This chain joins TRBV2 and TRBJ1-1; D remains unclear. Germline V gene data show CDR1 as SNHLY and CDR2 as FYNNEI. The V gene lost 6 bases and the J gene lost 6 bases, with 8 bases spanning the gap. The CDR3 totals 11 residues. The CDR3 loop is CASRHRSEAFF. In DNA, the CDR3 is TGTGCCAGCAGGCACAGATCTGAAGCTTTCTTT.

The genes are TRBV9 and TRBJ1-2; D is unclear. Looked up from germline, CDR1 is SGDLS and CDR2 is YYNGEE. This CDR3 is built from 16 residues. Deletions cut 0 bases from V and 5 bases from J, with 17 bases between. In nucleotides, the CDR3 is TGTGCCAGCAGCGTAGGAGGCCAGACCAACCTGTATGGCTACACCTTC. It encodes CASSVGGQTNLYGYTF.

This clone occurred once. The V gene is TRBV19, the J gene TRBJ1-6; 8 bases are a match to TRBD1. The junction had 8 bases not matched to a gene; V was cut back by 6 bases and J by 13 bases. Germline V gene data show CDR1 as LNHDA and CDR2 as SQIVND (reference sequence). CDR3 size: 13 residues. DNA of the CDR3: TGTGCCAGTAGGGGACAGGCGGTCCGGCCCCTCCACTTT. This gives the protein CASRGQAVRPLHF.

The CDR3 reads CASSSQTVNTEAFF. Written as DNA, the CDR3 is TGTGCCAGCAGCTCTCAAACGGTGAACACTGAAGCTTTCTTT. V gene TRBV5-5 combines with J gene TRBJ1-1, with D uncertain. CDR3 length: 14 residues. Germline loops: CDR1 SGHKS, CDR2 YYEKEE (reference sequence). V lost 3 bases and J lost 0, with 9 bases in between.

The chain has TRBV14 and TRBJ2-1, with 8 bases fitting TRBD2. J lost 7 bases, V lost 4 bases, and 12 bases had no gene match. CDR3 length: 16 residues. The germline CDR1 and CDR2 sequences are SGHDN and FVKESK. The CDR3 here is CASSPPGSGSWNEQFF. Here the CDR3 DNA reads TGTGCCAGCAGCCCGCCTGGGAGCGGGAGCTGGAATGAGCAGTTCTTC.

The chain employs TRBV11-3 and TRBJ2-1; 12 bases line up with TRBD2. The V gene's germline CDR1 is SGHNT and CDR2 YENEEA. The ends lost 1 base at V and 8 bases at J; junction bases unmatched: 3. The CDR3 loop spans 15 amino acids. The CDR3 is CASSLALAGGYEQFF. The CDR3 DNA is TGTGCCAGCAGCTTAGCACTAGCGGGAGGTTATGAGCAGTTCTTC. Supplemented by reference TRBV11-3 and TRBJ2-1, the full variable domain reads EAGVVQSPRYKIIEKKQPVAFWCNPISGHNTLYWYLQNLGQGPELLIRYENEEAVDDSQLPKDRFSAERLKGVDSTLKIQPAELGDSAVYLCASSLALAGGYEQFFGPGTRLTVL.

This clone occurred a few times. The CDR3 here is CATSRDPLRGAFF. Written as DNA, the CDR3 is TGTGCCACCAGCAGAGATCCTCTACGAGGAGCTTTCTTT. This chain joins TRBV15 and TRBJ1-1; no definite D call. The CDR3 is 13 residues long. From germline, CDR1 is LNHNV and CDR2 YYDKDF (reference sequence). V was shortened by 0 bases and J by 10 bases, with 12 bases between the two germline ends.

This chain connects TRBV19 to TRBJ1-1; 7 bases are a match to TRBD1. The germline CDR1 and CDR2 sequences are LNHDA and SQIVND (reference sequence). The trim removed 5 bases at V and 4 bases at J, leaving 13 bases unmatched. This CDR3 has 16 residues. The CDR3 sequence: CASSPGQSVESTEAFF. The CDR3 DNA reads TGTGCCAGTAGTCCGGGACAGTCGGTCGAGAGCACTGAAGCTTTCTTT. Variable domain in full (rest from reference TRBV19 and TRBJ1-1): DGGITQSPKYLFRKEGQNVTLSCEQNLNHDAMYWYRQDPGQGLRLIYYSQIVNDFQKGDIAEGYSVSREKKESFPLTVTSAQKNPTAFYLCASSPGQSVESTEAFFGQGTRLTVV.